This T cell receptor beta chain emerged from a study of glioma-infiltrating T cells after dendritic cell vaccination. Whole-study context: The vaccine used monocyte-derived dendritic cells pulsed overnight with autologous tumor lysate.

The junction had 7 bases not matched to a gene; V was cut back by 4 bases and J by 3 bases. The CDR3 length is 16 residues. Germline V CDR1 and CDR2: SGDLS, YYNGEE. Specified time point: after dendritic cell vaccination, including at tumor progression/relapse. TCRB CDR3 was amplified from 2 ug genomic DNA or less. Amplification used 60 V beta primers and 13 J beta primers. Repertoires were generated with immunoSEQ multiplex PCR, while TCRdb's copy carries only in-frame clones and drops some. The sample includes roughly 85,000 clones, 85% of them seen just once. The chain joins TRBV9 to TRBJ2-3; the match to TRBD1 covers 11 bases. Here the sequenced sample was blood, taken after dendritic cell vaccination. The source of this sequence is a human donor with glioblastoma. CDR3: CASSLRTGGVTDTQYF. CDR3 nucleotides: TGTGCCAGCAGCTTAAGGACAGGGGGCGTAACAGATACGCAGTATTTT.